Listed below are T cell receptor beta chains from one sample, sequenced in a study of cytomegalovirus exposure and HLA in healthy donors. Measured with immunoSEQ multiplex PCR; TCRdb has only the in-frame clones, and not every one. There are approximately 220,000 clones in the sample; 90% to 95% occur only once, and more than 0.85% lies in the top ten. The sample comprised PBMCs. Receptor source: a woman aged 18 to 35 in good health and CMV-seronegative. Each CDR3 is given with its conserved first and last residue. A D gene is named only where the DNA matches it firmly. Some rows mark clone size as missing; the rest say once, few, many or name a class of expanded clone.

J gene: TRBJ2-7; clone size: NA; V gene: TRBV5-1; D gene: NA; CDR3 protein: CASTSGGYEQYF; CDR3 DNA: TGCGCCAGCACCAGCGGAGGTTACGAGCAGTACTTC
J gene: TRBJ2-1; clone size: once; V gene: TRBV6-5; D gene: NA; CDR3 protein: CASSYLGVLNNEQFF; CDR3 DNA: TGTGCCAGCAGTTACCTCGGGGTTTTAAACAATGAGCAGTTCTTC
J gene: TRBJ2-7; clone size: NA; V gene: TRBV7-3; D gene: NA; CDR3 protein: CASSLLGRGYEQYF; CDR3 DNA: TGTGCCAGCAGCTTACTCGGGCGGGGATACGAGCAGTACTTC
J gene: TRBJ1-5; clone size: NA; V gene: TRBV9; D gene: NA; CDR3 protein: CASSAAGGNQPQHF; CDR3 DNA: TGTGCCAGCAGCGCGGCAGGGGGCAATCAGCCCCAGCATTTT
J gene: TRBJ2-1; clone size: few; V gene: TRBV4-2; D gene: NA; CDR3 protein: CASSLLADREQFF; CDR3 DNA: TGTGCCAGCAGCCTTTTAGCGGATCGTGAGCAGTTCTTC
J gene: TRBJ1-2; clone size: NA; V gene: TRBV30; D gene: TRBD1; CDR3 protein: CAWSVQGASGYTF; CDR3 DNA: TGTGCCTGGAGTGTACAGGGGGCGAGTGGCTACACCTTC
J gene: TRBJ2-7; clone size: NA; V gene: TRBV5-1; D gene: NA; CDR3 protein: CASSSTWEEVYEQYF; CDR3 DNA: TGCGCCAGCAGTTCCACGTGGGAGGAAGTCTACGAGCAGTACTTC
J gene: TRBJ2-7; clone size: NA; V gene: TRBV5-4; D gene: TRBD1; CDR3 protein: CASSSPGQTYEQYF; CDR3 DNA: TGTGCCAGCAGCTCGCCGGGACAGACCTACGAGCAGTACTTC
J gene: TRBJ1-4; clone size: NA; V gene: TRBV6-4; D gene: TRBD1; CDR3 protein: CASSVDRGREKLFF; CDR3 DNA: TGTGCCAGCAGTGTTGACAGGGGCCGCGAAAAACTGTTTTTT
J gene: TRBJ2-7; clone size: few; V gene: TRBV5-1; D gene: NA; CDR3 protein: CASRSSGASYEQYF; CDR3 DNA: TGCGCCAGCAGGTCGTCGGGTGCCTCCTACGAGCAGTACTTC
J gene: TRBJ2-4; clone size: NA; V gene: TRBV2; D gene: NA; CDR3 protein: CASTRAGNIQYF; CDR3 DNA: TGTGCCAGCACTCGCGCGGGGAACATTCAGTACTTC
J gene: TRBJ1-3; clone size: NA; V gene: TRBV29-1; D gene: TRBD1; CDR3 protein: CSVRTGSGNTIYF; CDR3 DNA: TGCAGCGTTCGGACAGGCTCTGGAAACACCATATATTTT
J gene: TRBJ2-3; clone size: once; V gene: TRBV6-1; D gene: TRBD1; CDR3 protein: CAARDSPRDTQYF; CDR3 DNA: TGTGCCGCTCGGGACAGCCCACGGGATACGCAGTATTTT
J gene: TRBJ2-7; clone size: NA; V gene: TRBV9; D gene: NA; CDR3 protein: CASSVGSAREGVYEQYF; CDR3 DNA: TGTGCCAGCAGCGTAGGGTCAGCGCGAGAAGGAGTATACGAGCAGTACTTC
J gene: TRBJ1-1; clone size: once; V gene: TRBV6-5; D gene: NA; CDR3 protein: CASSSRREDTEAFF; CDR3 DNA: TGTGCCAGCAGTTCCCGCAGGGAGGACACTGAAGCTTTCTTT
J gene: TRBJ2-7; clone size: NA; V gene: TRBV4-1; D gene: TRBD1; CDR3 protein: CASSQETGEIYEQYF; CDR3 DNA: TGCGCCAGCAGCCAAGAGACAGGGGAAATCTACGAGCAGTACTTC
J gene: TRBJ1-2; clone size: NA; V gene: TRBV7-9; D gene: NA; CDR3 protein: CASSDGTGDWGYGYTF; CDR3 DNA: TGTGCCAGCAGCGACGGGACGGGGGATTGGGGTTATGGCTACACCTTC